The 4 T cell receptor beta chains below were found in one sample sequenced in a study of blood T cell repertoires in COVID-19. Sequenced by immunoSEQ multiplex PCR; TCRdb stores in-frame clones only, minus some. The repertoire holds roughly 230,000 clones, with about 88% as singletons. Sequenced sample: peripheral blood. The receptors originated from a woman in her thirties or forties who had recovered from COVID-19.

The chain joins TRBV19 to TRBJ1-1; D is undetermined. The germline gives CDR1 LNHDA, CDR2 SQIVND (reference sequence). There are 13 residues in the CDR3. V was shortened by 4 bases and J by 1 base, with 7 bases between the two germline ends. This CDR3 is CASSTSSNTEAFF. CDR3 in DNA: TGTGCCAGTAGTACCTCCTCGAACACTGAAGCTTTCTTT.

The CDR3 region is CASSLGFRGASGELFF. The CDR3 DNA sequence: TGTGCCAGCAGCTTAGGGTTCAGGGGCGCAAGCGGGGAGCTGTTTTTT. The rearrangement uses TRBV7-2 and TRBJ2-2; D possibly corresponds to TRBD1 (6 bases). Germline V gives CDR1 SGHTA, CDR2 FQGNSA. The ends were cut back, 1 base at V and 7 bases at J, with 16 bases in the middle. The CDR3 has 16 amino acids.

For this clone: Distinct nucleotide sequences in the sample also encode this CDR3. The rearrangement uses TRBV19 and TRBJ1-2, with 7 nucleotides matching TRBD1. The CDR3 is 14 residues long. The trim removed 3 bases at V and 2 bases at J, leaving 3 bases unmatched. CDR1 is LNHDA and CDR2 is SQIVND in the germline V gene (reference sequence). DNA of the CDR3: TGTGCCAGTAGTATCGACAGGGTGAACTATGGCTACACCTTC. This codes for CASSIDRVNYGYTF.

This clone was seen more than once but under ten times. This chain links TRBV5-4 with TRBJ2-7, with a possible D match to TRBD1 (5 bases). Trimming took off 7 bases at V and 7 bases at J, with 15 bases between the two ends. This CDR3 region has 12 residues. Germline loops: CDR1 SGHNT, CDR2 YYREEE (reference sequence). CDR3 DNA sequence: TGTGCCAGCGGACCTGGGGCCTGTGAGCAGTACGTC. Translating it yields CASGPGACEQYV.